The clone carrying this T cell receptor (beta chain) was found a few times. Its antigen is as yet unknown. This entry is derived from a study of post-analysis software for immune sequencing data. Study in general: Secondary progressive, relapsing-remitting and progressive-relapsing multiple sclerosis were among the included disease courses.

In germline, CDR1 is MNHEY, CDR2 SVGAGI. This CDR3 comprises 16 residues. Trimming cost V 3 bases and J 0 bases, with 13 bases left between them. Presence of unique molecular identifiers characterized the TCR beta cDNA libraries. TCRdb reprocessed the PCR reads via MiXCR and lists one record per CDR3 protein. The sample lists roughly 430,000 distinct CDR3 sequences, approximately 42% occurring once. Study outcomes and limitations: The normalized Chao1 diversity of multiple sclerosis patients was significantly lower than that of controls. Compared with controls, patients had more of 4 to 6 TRBV segments, including TRBV5-6, TRBV5-1 and TRBV20-1.

The TCR originated in a girl aged 2 to 10 with multiple sclerosis. The material sequenced was blood. J is TRBJ2-3 and V is TRBV6-5, with D possibly matching TRBD2 (6 bases). CDR3 nucleotides: TGTGCCAGCAGTTATTGGCGGGGAATTAGCACAGATACGCAGTATTTT. It yields the protein CASSYWRGISTDTQYF.